This section outlines one T cell receptor (beta chain) sequence together with its context. Its antigen is still unknown. Compared with germline, one end of the junction differs, possibly owing to a read error. Clones were sequenced by immunoSEQ multiplex PCR, and TCRdb holds only the in-frame ones, with some missing. The sample consists of 150,000 to 200,000 clones, about 90% of them appearing once. The CDR3 extends over 15 amino acids. Looked up from germline, CDR1 is SGHRS and CDR2 is YFSETQ. This entry is derived from a study of T cell responses to AZD1222 COVID-19 vaccine. Study-level findings and limits: Only a handful of people who got AZD1222 tested seropositive at baseline. Donor demographics were predominantly white British with a female majority; clonal diversity may be underestimated. Across the whole spike, CD4 TCRs peaked at regions 160-218 and 743-854. Vaccination with two AZD1222 doses was followed by a rise in Spike-specific TCR breadth and depth.

V and J are TRBV5-1 and TRBJ2-2; tentative D call: TRBD1 (5 bases). The receptor was derived from an adult in good health. Sequences were derived from peripheral blood, sampled on day 0 of AZD1222 vaccination. The CDR3 sequence is CASSLETGNTGELFF. Here the CDR3 DNA reads TGCGCCAGCAGTTTGGAAACAGGGAACACCGGGGAGCTGTTTTTT.